Listed below are T cell receptor beta chains from one sample, sequenced in a study of cytomegalovirus exposure and HLA in healthy donors. Assay used: immunoSEQ multiplex PCR; TCRdb lists only in-frame clones, some missing. Here the sample spans 120,000 or so clones, 75% to 85% being singletons. Sequenced: PBMCs. The source of these receptors is a woman aged 45-60 years in good health and CMV-seropositive. Both conserved end residues are part of each CDR3.

V: TRBV5-1
J: TRBJ2-5
CDR3: CASSFKERETQYF

V: TRBV19
J: TRBJ2-1
CDR3: CASSGGGGSLPSVAEQFF

V: TRBV6-5
J: TRBJ2-7
CDR3: CASSRPGTYEQYF

V: TRBV5-3
J: TRBJ2-2
CDR3: CARSLAMDRDTGELFF

V: TRBV29-1
J: TRBJ1-4
CDR3: CSASGGGNEKLFF

V: TRBV11-2
J: TRBJ2-5
CDR3: CASSLRQRGGRETQYF

V: TRBV6-4
J: TRBJ2-1
CDR3: CASSDTASGSRGQFF

V: TRBV11-2
J: TRBJ1-2
CDR3: CASSPSPRGAQSTSYGYTF

V: TRBV6-1
J: TRBJ2-2
CDR3: CASTPGVNTGELFF

V: TRBV15
J: TRBJ2-3
CDR3: CATSRGLAGVGTQYF

V: TRBV4-2
J: TRBJ2-5
CDR3: CASSRSGVAETQYF

V: TRBV11-2
J: TRBJ2-1
CDR3: CASSFTSAYNEQFF

V: TRBV6-1
J: TRBJ1-1
CDR3: CASLRVENTEAFF

V: TRBV19
J: TRBJ1-2
CDR3: CASRHEIQGGTGYTF

V: TRBV5-5
J: TRBJ1-3
CDR3: CASSSLNSGNTIYF

V: TRBV9
J: TRBJ1-3
CDR3: CASSVQGSGNTIYF

V: TRBV4-3
J: TRBJ2-7
CDR3: CASSQDRGNYEQYF

V: TRBV10-3
J: TRBJ1-1
CDR3: CAIGGTGGWTEAFF

V: TRBV19
J: TRBJ2-3
CDR3: CASSIRLAGGPDTQYF

V: TRBV19
J: TRBJ1-1
CDR3: CASSIGQVRTEAFF

V: TRBV9
J: TRBJ1-5
CDR3: CASRRTGMDQPQHF

V: TRBV2
J: TRBJ2-3
CDR3: CASSVPGAGGPDTQYF

V: TRBV7-9
J: TRBJ2-3
CDR3: CASSPGLAGVASTDTQYF

V: TRBV6-1
J: TRBJ1-4
CDR3: CASSQGQAREKLFF

V: TRBV14
J: TRBJ1-4
CDR3: CASSQSGTHNEKLFF

V: TRBV30
J: TRBJ1-5
CDR3: CAWRSGTDLPQHF

V: TRBV5-1
J: TRBJ2-5
CDR3: CASSLSGQGRTQYF

V: TRBV5-1
J: TRBJ1-3
CDR3: CASSRGDRAGNTIYF

V: TRBV19
J: TRBJ1-5
CDR3: CASSILRGGESNQPQHF

V: TRBV10-3
J: TRBJ1-2
CDR3: CAISESTQGVYGYTF

V: TRBV15
J: TRBJ1-2
CDR3: CATSRDQGNYGYTF

V: TRBV5-6
J: TRBJ2-1
CDR3: CASSWGRNNEQFF

V: TRBV18
J: TRBJ1-1
CDR3: CASSALMEGRTEAFF

V: TRBV4-1
J: TRBJ1-5
CDR3: CASSQDWGDQTQHF